Listed below are T cell receptor beta chains from one sample, sequenced in a study of T cell responses to AZD1222 COVID-19 vaccine. Sequencing was performed with immunoSEQ multiplex PCR; in TCRdb, only in-frame clones are kept and a portion is missing. The sample has 120,000 to 150,000 clones; roughly 87% are singletons. The sample consisted of peripheral blood, taken on day 0 of AZD1222 vaccination. These receptors came from an adult in good health. CDR3s include the opening cysteine and the closing phenylalanine or tryptophan. A D gene is named only where the DNA matches it firmly. Rows give clone size only sometimes, using once, few, many, or a class for an expanded clone.

v_gene	d_gene	abundance	j_gene	CDR3nt	CDR3aa
TRBV28	TRBD1	-	TRBJ1-5	TGTGCCAGCAGTTTCGCAGGGGGGGGCAATCAGCCCCAGCATTTT	CASSFAGGGNQPQHF
TRBV19	TRBD1	-	TRBJ1-1	TGTGCCAGCTGCCACTCTCAGGGGGGCACTGAAGCTTTCTTT	CASCHSQGGTEAFF
TRBV7-2	-	-	TRBJ2-1	TGTGCCAGCAGCTTAACTGGGAGGGGGAGGGGCTACAATGAGCAGTTCTTC	CASSLTGRGRGYNEQFF
TRBV7-8	TRBD1	-	TRBJ1-2	TGTGCCAGCAGCTTTAGATGGGAGGGGGCGCCCGGCTACACCTTC	CASSFRWEGAPGYTF
TRBV27	-	-	TRBJ1-5	TGTGCCAGCAGTTTAGTTTATAGCAATCAGCCCCAGCATTTT	CASSLVYSNQPQHF
TRBV5-1	-	-	TRBJ1-1	TGCGCCAGCAGCTTAGGGACGACCCCGGGCACTGAAGCTTTCTTT	CASSLGTTPGTEAFF
TRBV4-3	-	few	TRBJ2-2	TGCGCCAGCAGCCAAACGCAGTTGACCGGGGAGCTGTTTTTT	CASSQTQLTGELFF
TRBV9	TRBD2	-	TRBJ2-1	TGTGCCAGCAGCGTAGTTGTGGGAGGGCTCTACAATGAGCAGTTCTTC	CASSVVVGGLYNEQFF
TRBV12-3/TRBV12-4	-	-	TRBJ1-1	TGTGCCAGCAGTTTCCCTGGGTCTGAAGCTTTCTTT	CASSFPGSEAFF
TRBV11-3	TRBD2	-	TRBJ2-1	TGTGCCAGCCGCCCTATTGCGGGAGGGGGGAGCTCCTACAATGAGCAGTTCTTC	CASRPIAGGGSSYNEQFF
TRBV7-9	TRBD1	few	TRBJ1-6	TGTGCCAGCAGTTTACAGGGGGATCTTAATTCACCCCTCCACTTT	CASSLQGDLNSPLHF
TRBV19	-	-	TRBJ1-2	TGTGCCAGTAGCGCGACAAGTAACTATGGCTACACCTTC	CASSATSNYGYTF
TRBV2	-	once	TRBJ2-6	TGTGCCAGCAGTGAGGCAGCCATCAGCTCTGGGGCCAACGTCCTGACTTTC	CASSEAAISSGANVLTF
TRBV28	TRBD1	-	TRBJ1-4	TGTGCCACCCGGGGGACAGCTAATGAAAAACTGTTTTTT	CATRGTANEKLFF
TRBV4-3	-	-	TRBJ1-3	TGCGCCAGCAGCCAAGAAGGCCTCCCTGGAAACACCATATATTTT	CASSQEGLPGNTIYF
TRBV6-4	TRBD1	-	TRBJ2-6	TGTGCCAGCAGTGCTGGGACAGGGTCTGGGGCCAACGTCCTGACTTTC	CASSAGTGSGANVLTF
TRBV9	-	-	TRBJ1-2	TGTGCCAGCAGCCCCGTGGGGGGGTACGGCTACACCTTC	CASSPVGGYGYTF
TRBV6-6	-	once	TRBJ1-1	TGTGCCAGCAGGGCCCAGGGTTTGAACACTGAAGCTTTCTTT	CASRAQGLNTEAFF
TRBV9	TRBD1	-	TRBJ1-4	TGTGCCAGCAGCGTACACGGGGACAGTGAAAAACTGTTTTTT	CASSVHGDSEKLFF
TRBV28	-	-	TRBJ1-6	TGTGCCAGCAGTTCGACCCGGGGGTATAATTCACCCCTCCACTTT	CASSSTRGYNSPLHF
TRBV11-2	-	-	TRBJ2-5	TGTGCCAGCAGAGCTGCGCGGGGCGGGGAGACCCAGTACTTC	CASRAARGGETQYF
TRBV18	-	-	TRBJ1-2	TGTGCCAGCTCACAGACCAAGGTTATTGATGGCTACACCTTC	CASSQTKVIDGYTF
TRBV6-2/TRBV6-3	-	-	TRBJ2-7	TGTGCCAGCAGTTACTCGAGTAGTAGCTACGAGCAGTACTTC	CASSYSSSSYEQYF
TRBV5-1	TRBD1	-	TRBJ1-5	TGCGCCAGCAGCCCGGGGACAGTCGACAATCAGCCCCAGCATTTT	CASSPGTVDNQPQHF
TRBV7-2	TRBD1	-	TRBJ2-1	TGTGCCAGCAGCCCACAAAGGACAGGGGGTAAGGATGAGCAGTTCTTC	CASSPQRTGGKDEQFF
TRBV7-2	-	-	TRBJ2-3	TGTGCCAGCAGCCATACCGGGAGCACAGATACGCAGTATTTT	CASSHTGSTDTQYF
TRBV9	-	-	TRBJ1-3	TGTGCCAGCAGCCTTCGGACAGACTCTGGAAACACCATATATTTT	CASSLRTDSGNTIYF
TRBV29-1	TRBD1	-	TRBJ1-4	TGCAGCGCCTCGGACAGGGGTACTAATGAAAAACTGTTTTTT	CSASDRGTNEKLFF
TRBV7-2	-	-	TRBJ2-1	TGTGCCAGCAGCTTAGGCCCCACGGACTACAATGAGCAGTTCTTC	CASSLGPTDYNEQFF
TRBV6-6	-	-	TRBJ1-4	TGTGCCAGCAGTTACTTCTACAGTAGGAATGAAAAACTGTTTTTT	CASSYFYSRNEKLFF
TRBV28	-	-	TRBJ2-2	TGTGCCAGCAGTCGACCGGGACCCCTGGGGGAGCTGTTTTTT	CASSRPGPLGELFF
TRBV7-2	-	-	TRBJ2-7	TGTGCCAGCAGCTTTGATATCTCGTCAGGGACCTACGAGCAGTACTTC	CASSFDISSGTYEQYF
TRBV3-1/TRBV3-2	-	-	TRBJ1-3	TGTGCCAGCAGCATCTCGGGAAACACCATATATTTT	CASSISGNTIYF
TRBV19	-	-	TRBJ2-7	TGTGCCAGTAGTAGTCAGGGCCCCTACGAGCAGTACTTC	CASSSQGPYEQYF
TRBV28	-	-	TRBJ2-1	TGTGCCAGCAGTTTTTCTAGAGGGAGTAGGGCCTACAATGAGCAGTTCTTC	CASSFSRGSRAYNEQFF
TRBV20-1	-	-	TRBJ1-1	TGCAGTGCTAGTAACATGAACACTGAAGCTTTCTTT	CSASNMNTEAFF
TRBV11-3	TRBD2	-	TRBJ2-1	TGTGCCAGCACCAGGACTAGCGGGAGAGATGAGCAGTTCTTC	CASTRTSGRDEQFF
TRBV28	-	-	TRBJ1-2	TGTGCCAGCAGTTTGGGAAATACTAACTATGGCTACACCTTC	CASSLGNTNYGYTF
TRBV20-1	-	-	TRBJ2-4	TGCAGTGCTAGTAGACCGGGGCTAGCCGACGGGGCAAACATTCAGTACTTC	CSASRPGLADGANIQYF
TRBV15	-	-	TRBJ2-1	TGTGCCACCAGCAGACTAGATAGCGTCCCCAATGAGCAGTTCTTC	CATSRLDSVPNEQFF
TRBV19	-	once	TRBJ1-2	TGTGCCAGTAGTTCCCCGGGTCTTAACTATGGCTACACCTTC	CASSSPGLNYGYTF